This T cell receptor (beta chain) is drawn from a study of CD8+CD57+ T cells in acquired aplastic anemia listed by TCRdb under 2018. General notes on the study: On average, sorted CD4+ and CD8+ cells yielded roughly 3.4 ug of extracted DNA, with a range of about 0.17 to 27.4 ug. An average of approximately 10 million reads for CD4+ cells and 11 million or so reads for CD8+ cells was obtained from healthy donor samples.

Profiling of TCR beta VDJ combinations and CDR3 sequences used genomic DNA as the template. An Illumina HiSeq 2000 was the platform used for TCR repertoire sequencing. The authors processed their data as follows. Repertoire assessment relied on Simpson's diversity index, CDR3 size and DJ length profiles, and TRBV/TRBJ rearrangement plots. The immunodominant clone was defined as the most abundant DNA sequence in deep sequencing data. CDR3 amino acid sequences were screened for sharing across subjects and were compared with published repertoires and the VDJdb database. The public reads were quality trimmed at Q25 with fastp and then assembled into clones with MiXCR by TCRdb, keeping productive beta chains. Identical CDR3 protein sequences are pooled into one entry, listed with their most common genes and DNA. The V and J calls follow TCRdb's processing rather than the paper's. This sample is represented by fewer than 45,000 distinct CDR3 sequences; more than 65% of them were singletons. The leading ten clones occupy over 20% of the sample.

Paper-wide results and their limitations: No significant difference in CD8+ Simpson's diversity was found between patients and healthy controls (P=0.060). Nearly 30 CD8+ CDR3 sequences were found in both patients and controls but appeared to be highly expressed in patients and within the immunodominant clones of the patients.

In the study, sorted CD4+ and CD8+ blood T cells from patients with severe aplastic anemia and from healthy subjects underwent deep sequencing of TCR repertoires. Ficoll-Paque density gradient centrifugation was used to isolate peripheral blood mononuclear cells. Before DNA was extracted, CD4+ and CD8+ T cells were sorted using either FACS or magnetic beads. From cysteine to phenylalanine, the CDR3 is 14 amino acids long. Only the CDR3 region is kept as DNA, spanning 42 bases read in frame from base 1. V is clipped by 6 bases and J by 0 bases, and the sequence between their germline boundaries is 15 bases long. The germline V gene encodes CDR1 SQVTM and CDR2 ANQGSEA. For this clonotype: Its antigen target is currently unknown. No much larger clonotype is one base removed from it; base qualities were not supplied.

The chain is made from TRBV29-1 and TRBJ2-7; confidence is insufficient to name the D gene. The sequence was collected from a human donor in good health, serving as a control. Sequenced material: sorted CD4+, CD8+, or CD8+CD57+ T cells (not recorded which) from PBMCs. The DNA reads TGCAGCGTCCGTACGGGTCGCCTCTCCTACGAGCAGTACTTC. This codes for CSVRTGRLSYEQYF.